This T cell receptor beta chain was found in a study of human CD8 memory T cell subsets. Scientists made TCR beta libraries using UMI-labeled 5' RACE. TCRdb re-called the 5' RACE reads; every CDR3 protein appears as one record, without DNA. Its table records 9,000 to 13,000 distinct CDR3 sequences. Stem-like memory CD8+ T cell (TSTEM) populations were CCR7+ PD-1- TIGIT-. This receptor was identified in a human donor in good health. Sequences were obtained from CD8+ stem-like memory T cells (TSCM and TCM) sorted from PBMCs. This sample's subset: stem-like memory CD8 T cells (TSTEM), CCR7+ PD-1- TIGIT-.

CDR3 residues: CASSFPVIGTEQETQYF. V gene TRBV28 combines with J gene TRBJ2-5; TCRdb's D call, TRBD1, is unchecked because there is no DNA. The V gene's germline CDR1 is MDHEN and CDR2 SYDVKM. The CDR3 covers 17 residues.